The 10 T cell receptor beta chains in this list originate from one sample, sequenced in a study of T cells after yellow fever vaccination. TCRdb used MiXCR to reprocess the 5' RACE reads, holding one entry per CDR3 protein. The table includes a few hundred thousand distinct CDR3 sequences, roughly 3.5% detected once. The sample here was PBMCs, taken 15 days after the yellow fever booster vaccination. All receptors come from a man in his late teens or twenties who received the YFV17D yellow fever vaccine.

The sample holds many counts of this clonotype. The chain carries TRBV5-8 and TRBJ2-3; 7 nucleotides agree with TRBD1. CDR1 is SGHTS, CDR2 YDEGEE, per germline. The CDR3 runs 16 residues. Trimming cost V 4 bases and J 3 bases; bases outside gene matches: 11. The CDR3 loop reads CASSPGTASLTDTQYF. The DNA for the CDR3 is TGTGCCAGCAGCCCCGGGACAGCCAGTTTGACAGATACGCAGTATTTT.

This clonotype was observed at least ten times. The CDR3 loop reads CASSQGGGSYNEQFF. The CDR3 region has the DNA TGTGCCAGCAGTCAGGGGGGGGGCTCCTACAATGAGCAGTTCTTC. The chain employs TRBV25-1 and TRBJ2-1, with D perhaps given as TRBD1 or TRBD2 (7 bases each). The CDR3 spans 15 residues. The V end was cut by 5 bases, the J end by 0 bases, with 11 bases between. Germline assignment: CDR1 MGHDK and CDR2 SYGVNS.

Ten or more counts support this clonotype. The gene calls are TRBV29-1 and TRBJ2-5, with TRBD1 matching 7 bases. Germline V gene sequence: CDR1 SQVTM, CDR2 ANQGSEA. With 7 bases clipped from V and 5 bases from J, the junction kept 19 bases outside the gene matches. The CDR3 is 16 amino acids. The chain's CDR3 is CSGLAPRQGVSETQYF. CDR3 nucleotides: TGCAGCGGTTTAGCCCCGAGACAGGGTGTTTCGGAGACCCAGTACTTC.

This clonotype was seen ten or more times. This chain uses TRBV11-3 with TRBJ2-2, with D possibly being TRBD2 (5 bases). Germline lookup yields CDR1 SGHNT and CDR2 YENEEA. CDR3 size: 13 residues. V was cut by 6 bases and J by 4 bases, with 9 bases left in between. CDR3 sequence: CASRRGSTGELFF. Written as DNA, the CDR3 is TGTGCCAGCAGACGGGGAAGCACCGGGGAGCTGTTTTTT.

In regard to this clonotype: A junction end diverges from the germline sequence, so it may reflect a read error. This sequence joins TRBV5-8 and TRBJ1-1; D is uncertain. CDR3 size: 14 residues. CDR1 and CDR2 (germline): SGHTS, YDEGEE. This chain's CDR3 is CASAYLRPNTVAFF. As DNA, the CDR3 is TGTGCCAGCGCTTACCTCCGGCCGAACACTGTAGCTTTCTTT.

This clonotype was seen at least ten times. The chain is built from TRBV12-3 or TRBV12-4 and TRBJ2-5; D is unresolved. The V end was cut by 1 base, the J end by 5 bases, with 11 bases between. CDR3 length: 14 residues. DNA for the CDR3: TGTGCCAGCAGTTTAGAGGGTAGCACGGAGACCCAGTACTTC. As protein: CASSLEGSTETQYF.

This clonotype was observed at least ten times. The CDR3 DNA is TGTGCCAGCAGCTTATCGTTACGGGAGAACACTGAAGCTTTCTTT. Its translation is CASSLSLRENTEAFF. The rearrangement links TRBV7-9 to TRBJ1-1; D not resolved. The CDR3 sequence is 15 residues long. V was clipped by 2 bases and J by 1 base, with 11 bases between them. Germline CDR1 is SEHNR and CDR2 is FQNEAQ (reference sequence). Combining the CDR3 with reference TRBV7-9 and TRBJ1-1 gives the whole variable domain DTGVSQNPRHKITKRGQNVTFRCDPISEHNRLYWYRQTLGQGPEFLTYFQNEAQLEKSRLLSDRFSAERPKGSFSTLEIQRTEQGDSAMYLCASSLSLRENTEAFFGQGTRLTVV.

This clonotype was counted at least ten times. The chain employs TRBV11-2 and TRBJ2-2, with D perhaps being TRBD1 or TRBD2 (5 bases each). CDR3 length: 14 amino acids. Germline loops: CDR1 SGHAT, CDR2 FQNNGV. V lost 2 bases and J 6 bases, leaving 10 bases between the germline ends. CDR3 sequence (DNA): TGTGCCAGCAGCTTATTTAGGGGAGCCGGGGAGCTGTTTTTT. It is translated as CASSLFRGAGELFF.

This clonotype was seen many times. The chain combines TRBV4-1 with TRBJ2-4; D not resolved. CDR3 size: 14 residues. Trimming left V 3 bases short and J 0 bases short, with 6 bases between. CDR1 MGHRA and CDR2 YSYEKL come from the germline V gene. CDR3: CASSQPLAKNIQYF. In DNA, the CDR3 is TGCGCCAGCAGCCAGCCCCTAGCCAAAAACATTCAGTACTTC.

Many counts were recorded for this clonotype. V and J are TRBV7-3 and TRBJ2-3; D might be TRBD2 (5 bases). Trimming removed 6 bases from V and 0 bases from J, with 10 bases in between. This CDR3 is built from 14 residues. Germline V gives CDR1 SGHTA, CDR2 FQGTGA. The CDR3 nucleotides are TGTGCCAGCAGGGGAAGAGGGAGCACAGATACGCAGTATTTT. Translating gives CASRGRGSTDTQYF.